The 17 T cell receptor beta chains below come from one sample, sequenced in a study of blood T cell repertoires in COVID-19. Sequencing used immunoSEQ multiplex PCR; TCRdb keeps in-frame clones, though not all of them. The sample has approximately 190,000 clones, about 80% seen once; the top ten hold approximately 6.9%. The sequencing input was peripheral blood. The receptors were gathered from a man aged 55 to 70 with acute or convalescent COVID-19.

This clone has a handful of counts. The chain has TRBV18 and TRBJ1-1; weak D call: TRBD1 (6 bases). The CDR3 is 14 residues long. The V gene's germline CDR1 is KGHSH and CDR2 LQKENI. The V end was cut by 3 bases, the J end by 2 bases, with 10 bases between. The CDR3 region is CASSPRTANTEAFF. CDR3 DNA: TGTGCCAGCTCACCTAGGACAGCCAACACTGAAGCTTTCTTT.

The V gene is TRBV30, the J gene TRBJ1-6, with 10 bases lining up with TRBD1. Germline V gene sequence: CDR1 GTSNPN, CDR2 SVGIG (reference sequence). The CDR3 is 15 residues long. The trim removed 3 bases at V and 9 bases at J, leaving 8 bases unmatched. CDR3 sequence reads: CAWSADRGQSSPLHF. The CDR3 bases are TGTGCCTGGAGCGCCGACAGGGGGCAGAGTTCACCCCTCCACTTT. Supplemented by reference TRBV30 and TRBJ1-6, the full variable domain reads SQTIHQWPATLVQPVGSPLSLECTVEGTSNPNLYWYRQAAGRGLQLLFYSVGIGQISSEVPQNLSASRPQDRQFILSSKKLLLSDSGFYLCAWSADRGQSSPLHFGNGTRLTVT.

This chain links TRBV7-3 with TRBJ2-2; 11 bases fit TRBD1. CDR3 length equals 16 residues. J gave up 6 bases and V 5 bases, and 8 bases lay outside the gene matches. In germline, CDR1 is SGHTA, CDR2 FQGTGA. This CDR3 reads CASSVPGQGVSGELFF. CDR3 DNA sequence: TGTGCCAGCAGCGTACCGGGACAGGGGGTCTCCGGGGAGCTGTTTTTT.

V is TRBV27 and J is TRBJ1-2, with D possibly TRBD1 on 5 matching bases. The CDR3 has 15 amino acids. V was pared by 0 bases and J by 4 bases, with 12 bases between. The germline CDR1 and CDR2 sequences are MNHEY and SMNVEV (reference sequence). The CDR3 protein is CASSLSLSGGYGYTF. The CDR3 nucleotides read TGTGCCAGCAGTTTATCCCTCAGCGGGGGCTATGGCTACACCTTC.

As for this clone: Other DNA sequences in the sample encode the same CDR3. This chain uses TRBV7-2 with TRBJ2-7; D possibly corresponds to TRBD2 (5 bases). Trimming took 1 base from V and 3 from J, leaving 10 bases between them. Germline V gives CDR1 SGHTA, CDR2 FQGNSA. This CDR3 spans 14 amino acids. CDR3 amino acids: CASSLGRDYYEQYF. CDR3 in DNA: TGTGCCAGCAGCTTAGGACGGGATTACTACGAGCAGTACTTC. Together with reference TRBV7-2 and TRBJ2-7, the CDR3 gives the full variable domain: GAGVSQSPSNKVTEKGKDVELRCDPISGHTALYWYRQSLGQGLEFLIYFQGNSAPDKSGLPSDRFSAERTGGSVSTLTIQRTQQEDSAVYLCASSLGRDYYEQYFGPGTRLTVT.

The count of this clone is one. This chain links TRBV5-8 with TRBJ2-7; D is unclear. The CDR3 sequence is 11 residues long. Trimming cost V 1 base and J 4 bases, with 3 bases left between them. In germline, CDR1 is SGHTS, CDR2 YDEGEE. CDR3 protein: CASSLRYEQYF. The CDR3 region has the DNA TGTGCCAGCAGCTTGCGGTACGAGCAGTACTTC.

This clone appeared many times. The rearrangement links TRBV9 to TRBJ2-3; TRBD1 agrees at 7 bases. V was pared by 6 bases and J by 2 bases, with 6 bases of the junction left unmatched. There are 14 residues in the CDR3. Germline V gene sequence: CDR1 SGDLS, CDR2 YYNGEE. DNA for the CDR3: TGTGCCAGCACCTTAGGACAGGACACAGATACGCAGTATTTT. This codes for CASTLGQDTDTQYF.

In DNA form, the CDR3 reads TGTGCCAGCAGCCACTACCCGGGACAGGGCCCCTACGAGCAGTACTTC. Encoded protein: CASSHYPGQGPYEQYF. V and J are TRBV7-3 and TRBJ2-7; 9 nucleotides agree with TRBD1. The trim removed 5 bases at V and 2 bases at J, leaving 10 bases unmatched. The CDR3 spans 16 residues. Germline lookup yields CDR1 SGHTA and CDR2 FQGTGA.

V usage is TRBV9 and J usage is TRBJ2-7, with D tentatively TRBD2 (5 bases). Germline V lookup: CDR1 SGDLS, CDR2 YYNGEE. The CDR3 has 16 amino acids. V was clipped by 4 bases and J by 1 base, with 18 bases between them. The CDR3 sequence is CASSRLGGSASYEQYF. In DNA, the CDR3 is TGTGCCAGCAGCCGTCTTGGCGGGTCCGCTTCCTACGAGCAGTACTTC.

The V and J genes are TRBV6-5 and TRBJ1-6; the match to TRBD1 covers 7 bases. The germline V gene has CDR1 MNHEY and CDR2 SVGAGI. CDR3 length: 15 residues. With V trimmed by 3 bases and J by 7 bases, 6 bases remained unmatched. CDR3 nucleotide sequence: TGTGCCAGCAGTTATCAGGGGGGCTGGAATTCACCCCTCCACTTT. Protein product: CASSYQGGWNSPLHF.

This sequence joins TRBV11-2 and TRBJ1-5; 7 bases are shared with TRBD1. Germline V gene data show CDR1 as SGHAT and CDR2 as FQNNGV. The V and J ends lost 3 bases and 2 bases, in that order; junction bases with no gene match: 1. The length of the CDR3 is 14 residues. Here the CDR3 DNA reads TGTGCCAGCAGCTTTACAGGGGGCAATCAGCCCCAGCATTTT. Protein product: CASSFTGGNQPQHF.

J is TRBJ2-4 and V is TRBV23-1; TRBD1 is a possible D gene (5 bases). TRBV23-1 is marked as an open reading frame, function uncertain. V was trimmed by 3 bases and J by 2 bases, leaving 14 bases between them. The CDR3 sequence is 16 residues long. Written as DNA, the CDR3 is TGCGCCAGCAGTCAGATGGTCACAGGACCCAAAAACATTCAGTACTTC. This gives the protein CASSQMVTGPKNIQYF.

The CDR3 spells CASSEGSYTQYF. CDR3 coding DNA: TGTGCCAGCAGTGAAGGGTCTTACACCCAGTACTTC. This chain links TRBV2 with TRBJ2-7; D not certain. CDR1 is SNHLY, CDR2 FYNNEI, per germline. Trimming cost V 1 base and J 10 bases, with 11 bases left between them. This CDR3 is built from 12 residues.

The chain employs TRBV5-5 and TRBJ2-7; TRBD1 aligns across 7 bases. Trimming removed 2 bases from V and 0 bases from J; junction bases left unmatched: 5. CDR3 size: 15 residues. Germline CDR1 and CDR2: SGHKS and YYEKEE (reference sequence). As DNA, the CDR3 is TGTGCCAGCAGCTTTCAGACAGGGTCCTCCTACGAGCAGTACTTC. Translating it yields CASSFQTGSSYEQYF. The whole variable domain, filled in from reference TRBV5-5 and TRBJ2-7, reads DAGVTQSPTHLIKTRGQQVTLRCSPISGHKSVSWYQQVLGQGPQFIFQYYEKEERGRGNFPDRFSARQFPNYSSELNVNALLLGDSALYLCASSFQTGSSYEQYFGPGTRLTVT.

This clone has only a few counts. The rearrangement joins TRBV5-1 to TRBJ1-1; D may be TRBD1 (6 bases). Germline-derived CDR1 and CDR2 are SGHRS and YFSETQ. Deletions cut 2 bases from V and 0 bases from J, with 14 bases between. CDR3 size: 16 residues. CDR3 residues: CASSLSNRAMNTEAFF. The CDR3 region has the DNA TGCGCCAGCAGCTTATCTAACAGGGCGATGAACACTGAAGCTTTCTTT. Supplemented by reference TRBV5-1 and TRBJ1-1, the full variable domain reads KAGVTQTPRYLIKTRGQQVTLSCSPISGHRSVSWYQQTPGQGLQFLFEYFSETQRNKGNFPGRFSGRQFSNSRSEMNVSTLELGDSALYLCASSLSNRAMNTEAFFGQGTRLTVV.

This clone was counted only a few times. The chain recombines TRBV7-9 with TRBJ1-3; 8 bases agree with TRBD1. Losses at the gene ends were 10 bases for V and 1 base for J; bases not matched to a gene: 6. The CDR3 runs 14 residues. Per the germline V gene, CDR1 is SEHNR and CDR2 is FQNEAQ (reference sequence). CDR3: CATRTGSSGNTIYF. CDR3 nucleotides: TGTGCCACCCGGACAGGGTCGTCTGGAAACACCATATATTTT.

This CDR3 reads CASSEMTLLWNTEAFF. The CDR3 nucleotides are TGTGCCAGCAGCGAAATGACATTGCTTTGGAACACTGAAGCTTTCTTT. The rearrangement links TRBV5-5 to TRBJ1-1; unclear D gene. Germline V lookup: CDR1 SGHKS, CDR2 YYEKEE (reference sequence). V was shortened by 4 bases and J by 1 base, with 17 bases between the two germline ends. This CDR3 has 16 residues.